The present T cell receptor (beta chain) was sequenced within a study of regulatory T cells in long-lasting Graves disease (dated by TCRdb to the early 2020s). With respect to the entire study: In the newly diagnosed Graves' disease group, patients had been taking antithyroid drugs for less than 3 months. Peripheral blood TCR sequencing and RNA sequencing compared persistent Graves' disease patients with newly diagnosed Graves' disease patients. The study took place in China and was registered as a clinical trial. A total of roughly 35 samples were covered by TCR sequencing, comprising around 13 persistent and around 20 newly diagnosed Graves' disease patients. The study at large found these results: Sequencing and analysis were limited to the TCR beta chain. Persistent patients shared more public clonotypes among themselves (around 3,000) than newly diagnosed patients did (over 900). Peripheral blood alone was examined, since thyroid tissue, which constituted the primary lesion, could not be accessed. Lower TCR Shannon entropy and fewer highly expanded clones were observed in persistent Graves' disease patients than in newly diagnosed patients, which suggested clonal expansion. The authors acknowledged the small sample size as a limitation that may reduce accuracy. TRBV28, TRBJ1-2 and TRBJ2-5 were preferentially used in persistent disease, while TRBV20-1 and TRBJ2-1 were favored in newly diagnosed disease.

Libraries came from multiplex PCR. The sequencer was an Illumina HiSeq 4000. iRepertoire HTBI primers and Arm-PCR amplification of CDR3 regions were used to construct TCR beta libraries. Gel purification was performed on PCR products prior to sequencing. The published analysis was carried out like this. Gene usage analysis of CDR3 amino acid clonotypes used the roughly 60 TRBV and about 14 TRBJ segments found across samples. COPE and FqMerger were used to merge the filtered high-quality paired reads into contigs. Contigs were aligned with BLAST to IMGT TRBV, TRBD and TRBJ reference genes, and CDR3 was defined per IMGT. Clonotypes above 0.1% frequency were classified as highly expanded clones. Shannon entropy served as the measure of repertoire diversity, while the Gini coefficient captured V-J evenness. Clonotypes shared by more than one individual were considered public. TCRdb itself trimmed the public reads at Q25 with fastp, ran MiXCR and retained productive beta chains. Rows with a matching CDR3 protein are joined into one entry that keeps the most common DNA and genes. The V and J calls and clone size are TCRdb's, not the authors'. Present in this sample are a few hundred thousand distinct CDR3 sequences, approximately 16% of which were seen just once. The ten top clones hold roughly 23% of the sample.

Comment on this clonotype: What antigen it recognizes has not been identified. Base-call qualities are not available, and no considerably larger clone is one nucleotide away.

At the junction V is shortened by 7 bases and J by 2 bases; bases outside the gene matches: 10. There are 15 amino acids in the CDR3, from cysteine to phenylalanine inclusive. The CDR3 DNA has 45 bases and is translated from base 1. From the germline V gene, CDR1 is SGDLS and CDR2 is YYNGEE. In the paper's terms, the time point label means: newly diagnosed GD, antithyroid drugs for less than 3 months. RNA was extracted from PBMCs in TRIzol for both TCR sequencing and RNA sequencing. The diagnosis of Graves' disease was made according to American Thyroid Association guidelines. Patients for the study were recruited at an endocrinology department in Xi'an, China. Each patient gave roughly 10 milliliters of peripheral blood, collected in an EDTA anticoagulant tube. Ficoll Paque Plus density gradient separation was used to isolate PBMCs, and no further T cell sorting was performed. RNA quality was checked with an Agilent 2100 Bioanalyzer and agarose gel, and concentration with a NanoDrop 2000.

The sequencing here drew on peripheral blood mononuclear cells (PBMCs), taken at new diagnosis, from a patient treated with antithyroid drugs. The source is a female donor with Graves disease. The receptor chain draws on TRBV9 and TRBJ2-7; 9 of the junction bases match TRBD1. The nucleotide sequence is TGTGCCAGCGGAGGAGACAGGGGGTACACCTACGAGCAGTACTTC. It translates as CASGGDRGYTYEQYF.